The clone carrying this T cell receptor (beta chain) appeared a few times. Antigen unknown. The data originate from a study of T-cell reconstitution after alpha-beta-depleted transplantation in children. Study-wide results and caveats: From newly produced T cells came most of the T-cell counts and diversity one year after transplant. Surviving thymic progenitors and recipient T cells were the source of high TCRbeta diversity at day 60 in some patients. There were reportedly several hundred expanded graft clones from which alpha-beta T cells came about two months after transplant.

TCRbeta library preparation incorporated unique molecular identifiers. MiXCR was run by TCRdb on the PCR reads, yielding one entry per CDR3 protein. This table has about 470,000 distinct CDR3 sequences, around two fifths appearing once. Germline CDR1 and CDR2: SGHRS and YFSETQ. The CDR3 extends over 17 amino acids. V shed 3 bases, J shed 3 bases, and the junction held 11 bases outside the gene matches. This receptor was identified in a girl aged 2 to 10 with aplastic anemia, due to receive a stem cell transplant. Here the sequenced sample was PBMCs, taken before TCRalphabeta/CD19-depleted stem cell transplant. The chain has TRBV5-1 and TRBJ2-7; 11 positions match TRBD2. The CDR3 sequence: CASSSTSGSMTIYEQYF. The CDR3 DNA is TGCGCCAGCAGCTCTACTAGCGGGAGTATGACCATCTACGAGCAGTACTTC.